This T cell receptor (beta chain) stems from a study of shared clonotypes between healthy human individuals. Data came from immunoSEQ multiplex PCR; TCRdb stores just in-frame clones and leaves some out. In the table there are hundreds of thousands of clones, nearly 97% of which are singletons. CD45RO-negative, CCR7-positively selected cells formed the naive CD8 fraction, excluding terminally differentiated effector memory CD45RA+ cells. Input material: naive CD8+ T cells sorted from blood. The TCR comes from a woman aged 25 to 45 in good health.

The CDR3, as DNA: TGTGCCAGCAGCGCTCGTGATAGCAGATCCTACGAGCAGTACTTC. It codes for CASSARDSRSYEQYF. The chain joins TRBV28 to TRBJ2-7; D unresolved. The V end was cut by 6 bases, the J end by 1 base, with 16 bases between. CDR1 is MDHEN and CDR2 is SYDVKM in the germline V gene. The CDR3 extends over 15 amino acids.